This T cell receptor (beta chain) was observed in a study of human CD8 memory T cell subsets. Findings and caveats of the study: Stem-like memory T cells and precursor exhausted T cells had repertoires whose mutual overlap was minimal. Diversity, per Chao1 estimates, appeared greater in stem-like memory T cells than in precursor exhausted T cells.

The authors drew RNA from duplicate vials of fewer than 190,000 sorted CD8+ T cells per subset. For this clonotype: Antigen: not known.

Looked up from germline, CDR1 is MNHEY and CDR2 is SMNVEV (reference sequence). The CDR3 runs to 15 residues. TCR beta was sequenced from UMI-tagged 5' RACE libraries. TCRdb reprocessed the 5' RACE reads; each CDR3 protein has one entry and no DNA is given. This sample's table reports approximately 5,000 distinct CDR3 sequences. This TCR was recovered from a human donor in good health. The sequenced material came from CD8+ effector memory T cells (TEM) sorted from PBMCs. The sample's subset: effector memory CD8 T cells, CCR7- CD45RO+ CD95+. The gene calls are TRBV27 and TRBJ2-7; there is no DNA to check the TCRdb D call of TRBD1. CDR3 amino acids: CASSSPGQGTPEQYF.